Listed below are T cell receptor beta chains from one sample, sequenced in a study of T-cell memory formation after mild COVID-19. One entry per CDR3 protein results from TCRdb running MiXCR on the 5' RACE reads. In the table there are more than 150,000 distinct CDR3 sequences, over 20% of which are singletons. The sample comprised PBMCs or a T cell subset sorted from them (not recorded which). The receptors were gathered from an adult woman who had mild COVID-19 (a few samples of this study predate the infection). Cell type and time point are not known. Each CDR3 is given with its conserved first and last residue. A D gene is named only where the DNA matches it firmly. Clone size is not always given. Where it is, it says once, few, many or a class for expanded clones.

-,TRBV13,TRBJ2-5,TRBD1,CASSDRGGLQETQYF,TGTGCCAGCAGCGACAGGGGGGGCCTCCAAGAGACCCAGTACTTC
few,TRBV12-3/TRBV12-4,TRBJ1-1,-,CASSPGTPLTEAFF,TGTGCCAGCAGTCCCGGGACACCATTGACTGAAGCTTTCTTT
-,TRBV9,TRBJ2-1,TRBD2,CASIPGTSIINEQFF,TGTGCCAGCATCCCCGGGACTAGCATCATCAATGAGCAGTTCTTC
-,TRBV7-9,TRBJ1-2,-,CASSPPSWETNYGYTF,TGTGCCAGCAGTCCACCCTCCTGGGAGACTAACTATGGCTACACCTTC
many,TRBV29-1,TRBJ2-7,TRBD1,CSVNLDTGAPEQYF,TGCAGCGTTAACCTCGACACAGGGGCTCCCGAGCAGTACTTC
-,TRBV7-9,TRBJ2-7,-,CASSLEGLANEQYF,TGTGCCAGCAGCTTAGAGGGCCTAGCCAACGAGCAGTACTTC
-,TRBV29-1,TRBJ1-2,TRBD1,CSVPGQGQDGYTF,TGCAGCGTTCCGGGACAGGGTCAGGATGGCTACACCTTC
-,TRBV4-1,TRBJ2-3,TRBD1,CASSQDGDRRTDTQYF,TGCGCCAGCAGCCAAGATGGGGACAGACGCACAGATACGCAGTATTTT
few,TRBV5-1,TRBJ1-5,-,CASNSGSLAVVGNQPQHF,TGCGCCAGCAATTCGGGTTCGCTCGCGGTGGTGGGCAATCAGCCCCAGCATTTT
few,TRBV7-9,TRBJ2-1,-,CASSYTKTGQFF,TGTGCCAGCAGCTATACCAAGACGGGGCAGTTCTTC
few,TRBV28,TRBJ2-2,-,CASSLLGYGNTGELFF,TGTGCCAGCAGTTTATTAGGGTACGGGAACACCGGGGAGCTGTTTTTT
-,TRBV5-5,TRBJ1-1,TRBD1,CASSLVGTGAGVGTEAFF,TGTGCCAGCAGCTTGGTGGGGACAGGGGCCGGTGTGGGTACTGAAGCTTTCTTT
-,TRBV9,TRBJ2-1,-,CASSETVSGSSYNEQFF,TGTGCCAGCAGCGAGACCGTAAGTGGGAGCTCCTACAATGAGCAGTTCTTC
few,TRBV20-1,TRBJ2-3,-,CSANPPSYSRIDTQYF,TGCAGTGCTAACCCACCTTCCTATTCTAGAATAGATACGCAGTATTTT
few,TRBV24-1,TRBJ2-3,TRBD2,CATERGSTDTQYF,TGTGCCACCGAGCGGGGAAGCACAGATACGCAGTATTTT
-,TRBV7-8,TRBJ2-1,-,CASSTRGDEQFF,TGTGCCAGCAGCACTAGGGGTGATGAGCAGTTCTTC
few,TRBV20-1,TRBJ2-3,TRBD2,CSARVAGGPLDTQYF,TGCAGTGCTAGAGTAGCGGGAGGGCCTTTAGATACGCAGTATTTT
few,TRBV7-3,TRBJ1-2,-,CASSLTGQSDGYTF,TGTGCCAGCAGCTTAACTGGACAGAGCGATGGCTACACCTTC
many,TRBV4-1,TRBJ2-1,TRBD1,CASSRIGQGANNEQFF,TGCGCCAGCAGCCGCATTGGACAGGGGGCGAACAATGAGCAGTTCTTC
-,TRBV4-1,TRBJ1-1,TRBD1,CASSQEWNRGNTEAFF,TGCGCCAGCAGCCAAGAATGGAACAGGGGCAACACTGAAGCTTTCTTT
few,TRBV9,TRBJ1-1,-,CASSVASGMNTEAFF,TGTGCCAGCAGCGTAGCTTCCGGGATGAACACTGAAGCTTTCTTT
few,TRBV4-2,TRBJ2-1,TRBD2,CASSQYGTSDDYNEQFF,TGTGCCAGCAGCCAATACGGGACTAGCGATGACTACAATGAGCAGTTCTTC
-,TRBV19,TRBJ2-7,-,CASSIYDRTYEQYF,TGTGCCAGTAGTATTTATGACAGAACCTACGAGCAGTACTTC
many,TRBV28,TRBJ2-2,-,CASSWTANTGELFF,TGTGCCAGCAGTTGGACAGCGAACACCGGGGAGCTGTTTTTT
many,TRBV7-6,TRBJ2-1,-,CASSWGNNEQFF,TGTGCCAGCAGCTGGGGGAACAATGAGCAGTTCTTC
few,TRBV29-1,TRBJ2-1,-,CSVEALPEKGQFF,TGCAGCGTTGAAGCCCTACCAGAAAAGGGGCAGTTCTTC
-,TRBV7-9,TRBJ1-1,-,CASSLVSGVITEAFF,TGTGCCAGCAGCTTAGTCTCTGGGGTTATCACTGAAGCTTTCTTT
few,TRBV29-1,TRBJ1-2,TRBD1,CSVDRQGNGYTF,TGCAGCGTTGATAGACAGGGCAATGGCTACACCTTC
-,TRBV10-2,TRBJ2-1,TRBD2,CASSELAGVDEQFF,TGCGCCAGCAGTGAGCTAGCGGGGGTGGATGAGCAGTTCTTC
-,TRBV20-1,TRBJ1-2,TRBD1,CSANRDRGAGGYTF,TGCAGTGCTAACCGCGACAGGGGCGCCGGTGGCTACACCTTC
few,TRBV9,TRBJ2-5,-,CASSVAGKLAQETQYF,TGTGCCAGCAGCGTAGCGGGCAAGTTAGCCCAAGAGACCCAGTACTTC
many,TRBV24-1,TRBJ1-5,-,CATSDLSINQPQHF,TGTGCCACCAGTGATTTATCCATCAATCAGCCCCAGCATTTT
-,TRBV12-3/TRBV12-4,TRBJ2-1,TRBD2,CASSFGGRSEQFF,TGTGCCAGCAGTTTTGGCGGGAGGTCGGAGCAGTTCTTC
-,TRBV2,TRBJ1-2,-,CASSDWTAGYTF,TGTGCCAGCAGTGATTGGACAGCTGGCTACACCTTC
few,TRBV12-3/TRBV12-4,TRBJ2-1,-,CASTAGSPDNEQFF,TGTGCCAGCACCGCGGGGAGCCCCGACAATGAGCAGTTCTTC
-,TRBV7-8,TRBJ2-3,-,CASSWRPRITDTQYF,TGTGCCAGCAGCTGGCGACCCCGCATCACAGATACGCAGTATTTT
-,TRBV7-9,TRBJ2-4,-,CASSPPAKNIQYF,TGTGCCAGCAGCCCGCCGGCCAAAAACATTCAGTACTTC
many,TRBV7-2,TRBJ2-7,-,CASSLVYEQYF,TGTGCCAGCAGCTTAGTCTACGAGCAGTACTTC
few,TRBV29-1,TRBJ2-7,-,CSVEEQGDEQYF,TGCAGCGTTGAAGAGCAGGGAGACGAGCAGTACTTC
-,TRBV28,TRBJ1-1,-,CASSSTGLTEAFF,TGTGCCAGCAGTTCAACGGGGCTCACTGAAGCTTTCTTT
-,TRBV5-6,TRBJ2-3,-,CATHRDTYTDTQYF,TGTGCCACACACCGGGACACCTACACAGATACGCAGTATTTT
-,TRBV7-9,TRBJ1-4,TRBD1,CASSLPPGQGYEIATNEKLFF,TGTGCCAGCAGCTTACCCCCGGGACAGGGGTACGAAATTGCAACTAATGAAAAACTGTTTTTT
few,TRBV27,TRBJ1-3,-,CASGAADSGNTIYF,TGTGCCAGCGGGGCTGCAGACTCTGGAAACACCATATATTTT
few,TRBV4-1,TRBJ1-2,-,CASSQEDSFNYGYTF,TGCGCCAGCAGCCAAGAAGACAGTTTCAACTATGGCTACACCTTC
-,TRBV12-3/TRBV12-4,TRBJ1-1,TRBD1,CASSRDRGGLNTEAFF,TGTGCCAGCAGCCGGGACAGGGGGGGGTTGAACACTGAAGCTTTCTTT
many,TRBV6-6,TRBJ1-1,-,CASTYSLSRDTEAFF,TGTGCCAGCACCTATTCATTATCCCGGGACACTGAAGCTTTCTTT
-,TRBV6-6,TRBJ2-1,TRBD2,CASSGTSGRFYNEQFF,TGTGCCAGCAGCGGGACTAGCGGGAGATTCTACAATGAGCAGTTCTTC
-,TRBV7-8,TRBJ2-5,-,CASSLVVGGETQYF,TGTGCCAGCAGCTTAGTGGTAGGCGGGGAGACCCAGTACTTC
few,TRBV19,TRBJ1-2,-,CASSDPDRAPFYGYTF,TGTGCCAGTAGTGATCCGGACCGTGCCCCGTTCTATGGCTACACCTTC
-,TRBV7-3,TRBJ1-2,-,CASSLEGIAGYTF,TGTGCCAGCAGCTTAGAGGGTATTGCTGGCTACACCTTC
-,TRBV20-1,TRBJ1-2,TRBD1,CSASRFPGPWTGPNYGYTF,TGCAGTGCTAGCAGATTCCCCGGACCTTGGACAGGGCCTAACTATGGCTACACCTTC
-,TRBV7-6,TRBJ2-7,TRBD1,CASSLTDRAYEQYF,TGTGCCAGCAGCTTAACGGACAGGGCCTACGAGCAGTACTTC
few,TRBV19,TRBJ2-1,TRBD2,CASATGGNNEQFF,TGTGCCAGTGCCACGGGAGGGAACAATGAGCAGTTCTTC
few,TRBV7-9,TRBJ1-2,TRBD1,CASSNGTGYHNYGYTF,TGTGCCAGCAGCAATGGGACAGGGTATCATAACTATGGCTACACCTTC
few,TRBV29-1,TRBJ1-2,-,CSVEDQGADYGYTF,TGCAGCGTTGAAGATCAGGGCGCGGACTATGGCTACACCTTC
-,TRBV9,TRBJ2-7,TRBD2,CASSVGDSGFYEQYF,TGTGCCAGCAGCGTAGGGGATAGCGGGTTTTACGAGCAGTACTTC
-,TRBV30,TRBJ2-7,TRBD1,CAAGTGGYEQYF,TGTGCTGCCGGGACAGGGGGCTACGAGCAGTACTTC